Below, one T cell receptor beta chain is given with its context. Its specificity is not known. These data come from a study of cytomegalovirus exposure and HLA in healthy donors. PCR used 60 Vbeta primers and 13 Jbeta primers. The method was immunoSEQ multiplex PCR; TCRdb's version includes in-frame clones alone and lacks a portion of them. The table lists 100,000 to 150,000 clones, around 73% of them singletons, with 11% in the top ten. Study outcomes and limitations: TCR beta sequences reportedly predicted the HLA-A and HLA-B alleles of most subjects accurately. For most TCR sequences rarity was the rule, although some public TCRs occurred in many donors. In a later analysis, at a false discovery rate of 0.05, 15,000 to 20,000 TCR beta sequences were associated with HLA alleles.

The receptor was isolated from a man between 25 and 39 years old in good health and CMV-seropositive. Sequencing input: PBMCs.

The CDR3 here is CASRRGGARNSYEQYF. The CDR3 nucleotides are TGTGCCAGCCGAAGAGGGGGGGCCCGAAATTCCTACGAGCAGTACTTC. J is TRBJ2-7 and V is TRBV28, with a tentative D call TRBD2 (7 bases). V lost 8 bases to trimming and J lost 1 base, with 21 bases between them. From germline, CDR1 is MDHEN and CDR2 SYDVKM. The CDR3 is 16 residues long.